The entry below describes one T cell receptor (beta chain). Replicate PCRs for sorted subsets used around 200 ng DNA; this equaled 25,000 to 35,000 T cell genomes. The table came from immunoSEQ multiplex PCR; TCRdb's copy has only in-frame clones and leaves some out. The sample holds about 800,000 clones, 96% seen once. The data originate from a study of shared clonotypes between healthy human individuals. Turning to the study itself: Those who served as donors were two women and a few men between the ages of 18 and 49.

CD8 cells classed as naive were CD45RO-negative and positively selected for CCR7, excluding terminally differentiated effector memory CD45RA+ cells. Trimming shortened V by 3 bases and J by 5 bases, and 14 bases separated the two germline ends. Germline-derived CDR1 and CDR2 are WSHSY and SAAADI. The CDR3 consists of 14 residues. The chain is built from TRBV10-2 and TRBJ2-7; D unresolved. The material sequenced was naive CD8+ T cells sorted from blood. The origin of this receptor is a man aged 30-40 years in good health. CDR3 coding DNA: TGCGCCAGCAGTGACGTGGAATCTACCCACGAGCAGTACTTC. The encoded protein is CASSDVESTHEQYF.